The 30 T cell receptor beta chains listed next were all sequenced from one sample in a study of CD8 T cells in Susac syndrome. The authors reverse transcribed roughly 0.5 to 1 ug RNA with random hexamers. TCRdb itself ran the immunoSEQ multiplex PCR reads through MiXCR, one entry per CDR3 protein. The table has more than 75,000 distinct CDR3 sequences, approximately 92% seen once. The sample taken for sequencing was CD8+ T cells from PBMCs. These receptors all come from a human donor in good health.

The chain is built from TRBV7-9 and TRBJ1-1; 7 positions match TRBD1. With 0 bases clipped from V and 1 base from J, the junction kept 2 bases outside the gene matches. Germline V lookup: CDR1 SEHNR, CDR2 FQNEAQ (reference sequence). There are 15 residues in the CDR3. The CDR3 here is CASSLADRRNTEAFF. The DNA for the CDR3 is TGTGCCAGCAGCTTAGCGGACAGGAGGAACACTGAAGCTTTCTTT.

The chain recombines TRBV9 with TRBJ1-3; D unclear. V lost 4 bases and J 3 bases, leaving 14 bases between the germline ends. CDR1 is SGDLS, CDR2 YYNGEE, per germline. The CDR3 has 15 amino acids. This CDR3 is CASSPRSGSGNTIYF. The CDR3 coding sequence is TGTGCCAGCAGCCCCCGTTCGGGGAGTGGAAACACCATATATTTT. Full variable domain (missing parts from reference TRBV9 and TRBJ1-3): DSGVTQTPKHLITATGQRVTLRCSPRSGDLSVYWYQQSLDQGLQFLIQYYNGEERAKGNILERFSAQQFPDLHSELNLSSLELGDSALYFCASSPRSGSGNTIYFGEGSWLTVV.

This clonotype was counted once. The chain joins TRBV7-8 to TRBJ1-2, with 9 bases identical to TRBD1. The CDR3 covers 17 residues. Germline assignment: CDR1 SGHVS and CDR2 FQNEAQ. V lost 4 bases to trimming and J lost 4 bases; unmatched junction nucleotides: 13. The CDR3 here is CASSSPRDRASVYGYTF. DNA of the CDR3: TGTGCCAGCAGCTCACCTCGGGACAGGGCTTCCGTCTATGGCTACACCTTC.

This chain connects TRBV29-1 to TRBJ1-3; no reliable D call. The CDR3 sequence is 14 residues long. CDR1 is SQVTM, CDR2 ANQGSEA, per germline. The germline V and J ends were trimmed by 7 bases and 6 bases, with 19 bases remaining between them. The chain's CDR3 is CSAAGWEGENTIYF. The CDR3, as DNA: TGCAGCGCCGCAGGCTGGGAAGGCGAAAACACCATATATTTT.

CDR3 bases: TGCGCCAGCAGCCAAGTGGTCGGACACTACGAGCAGTACTTC. This translates into CASSQVVGHYEQYF. The chain employs TRBV4-1 and TRBJ2-7, with D tentatively TRBD1 (5 bases). V lost 1 base, J lost 3 bases, and 10 bases lay in between. Germline V gene lookup returns CDR1 MGHRA and CDR2 YSYEKL. The CDR3 extends over 14 amino acids.

V is TRBV14 and J is TRBJ2-1; 7 bases match TRBD2. Germline V lookup: CDR1 SGHDN, CDR2 FVKESK. The CDR3 totals 17 residues. The ends lost 4 bases at V and 3 bases at J; junction bases unmatched: 12. CDR3 DNA: TGTGCCAGCAGCCTCAATTGGGCCCCGGGAGGCTACAATGAGCAGTTCTTC. As protein: CASSLNWAPGGYNEQFF.

V usage is TRBV12-5 and J usage is TRBJ2-7; D is unclear. Between the trimmed V and J ends, which lost 3 bases and 3 bases, there was a span of 9 bases. The CDR3 contains 13 residues. Germline V gene sequence: CDR1 LGHNT, CDR2 FRNRAP. For the CDR3, the DNA is TGTGCTAGTGGTTTTTCGGAAATCTACGAGCAGTACTTC. This translates into CASGFSEIYEQYF.

Of note for this clonotype: The junction departs from germline at one end; a sequencing error may be responsible. The rearrangement links TRBV29-1 to TRBJ1-1; D possibly corresponds to TRBD1 (6 bases). The CDR3 runs 14 residues. The germline V gene has CDR1 SQVTM and CDR2 ANQGSEA. This CDR3 reads CSVEGGGMNTEAFF. CDR3 sequence (DNA): TGCAGCGTAGAAGGAGGGGGTATGAACACTGAAGCTTTCTTT. Drawing the rest from reference TRBV29-1 and TRBJ1-1, the complete variable domain is SAVISQKPSRDICQRGTSLTIQCQVDSQVTMMFWYRQQPGQSLTLIATANQGSEATYESGFVIDKFPISRPNLTFSTLTVSNMSPEDSSIYLCSVEGGGMNTEAFFGQGTRLTVV.

The chain employs TRBV28 and TRBJ2-5; TRBD2 matches at 8 bases. J lost 1 base, V lost 3 bases, and 16 bases had no gene match. CDR3 size: 19 residues. Germline CDR1 is MDHEN and CDR2 is SYDVKM. CDR3 sequence: CASSFPSLVLAGTQETQYF. The DNA for the CDR3 is TGTGCCAGCAGTTTCCCCTCGTTGGTGTTAGCGGGGACCCAAGAGACCCAGTACTTC.

In DNA form, the CDR3 reads TGTGCCTGGAGCGGGTCCTACAATGAGCAGTTCTTC. This encodes CAWSGSYNEQFF. The chain uses TRBV30 and TRBJ2-1; the D is unclear. There are 12 residues in the CDR3. CDR1 and CDR2 (germline): GTSNPN, SVGIG (reference sequence). The germline V and J ends were trimmed by 3 bases and 1 base, with 4 bases remaining between them.

V and J are TRBV19 and TRBJ1-6, with a weak D call TRBD1 (6 bases). V was pared by 10 bases and J by 6 bases, with 19 bases between. The CDR3 has 15 amino acids. Germline V gene lookup returns CDR1 LNHDA and CDR2 SQIVND (reference sequence). This CDR3 reads CATTGSGQINSPLHF. CDR3 DNA: TGTGCCACCACCGGATCGGGACAAATTAATTCACCCCTCCACTTT.

V and J are TRBV4-1 and TRBJ2-7; D may correspond to TRBD1 or TRBD2 (5 bases each). This CDR3 is built from 14 residues. The ends were cut back, 0 bases at V and 3 bases at J, with 9 bases in the middle. Germline V lookup: CDR1 MGHRA, CDR2 YSYEKL. The CDR3 DNA is TGCGCCAGCAGCCAAGATCGAGGGGACTACGAGCAGTACTTC. It is translated as CASSQDRGDYEQYF.

This chain links TRBV2 with TRBJ2-1, with D possibly called TRBD1 or TRBD2 (5 bases each). CDR3 size: 15 residues. The V end lost 2 bases, the J end lost 2 bases, and 10 bases lay between the germline ends. CDR1 SNHLY and CDR2 FYNNEI come from the germline V gene. This chain's CDR3 is CASSESVGAYNEQFF. CDR3 coding DNA: TGTGCCAGCAGTGAAAGTGTGGGGGCCTACAATGAGCAGTTCTTC.

The chain couples TRBV27 to TRBJ1-1; perhaps TRBD1 as D (5 bases). This CDR3 is built from 14 residues. Deletions cut 6 bases from V and 7 bases from J, with 18 bases between. Germline-derived CDR1 and CDR2 are MNHEY and SMNVEV (reference sequence). Here the CDR3 reads CASRPLDSQYEAFF. In nucleotides, the CDR3 is TGTGCCAGCAGACCACTCGACAGCCAATATGAAGCTTTCTTT.

The chain links TRBV19 to TRBJ1-5, with D hard to call. Germline V gives CDR1 LNHDA, CDR2 SQIVND (reference sequence). This CDR3 is built from 14 residues. The V end lost 6 bases, the J end lost 3 bases, and 12 bases lay between the germline ends. CDR3 DNA sequence: TGTGCCAGTAGAACGGCCGGCTACAATCAGCCCCAGCATTTT. Encoded protein: CASRTAGYNQPQHF.

The chain uses TRBV2 and TRBJ1-2; the D gene is possibly TRBD1 (6 bases). Germline V CDR1 and CDR2: SNHLY, FYNNEI. The V end was cut by 8 bases, the J end by 8 bases, with 12 bases between. The CDR3 length is 11 residues. CDR3 region: CASEGGDGYTF. The CDR3 DNA reads TGTGCCAGCGAGGGGGGAGACGGCTACACCTTC.

Only one count was recorded for this clonotype. J is TRBJ2-2 and V is TRBV9; D is perhaps TRBD1 or TRBD2 (5 bases each). Germline loops: CDR1 SGDLS, CDR2 YYNGEE. V was trimmed by 5 bases and J by 7 bases, leaving 12 bases between them. This CDR3 has 13 residues. The CDR3 spells CASSPLGDGELFF. The DNA of the CDR3 is TGTGCCAGCAGTCCCCTGGGGGACGGGGAGCTGTTTTTT.

The V call is TRBV13, the J call TRBJ2-1, with 13 bases matching TRBD2. Germline CDR1 reads PRHDT; CDR2 reads FYEKMQ (reference sequence). The CDR3 spans 15 residues. V lost 6 bases and J lost 6; bases outside the gene matches: 5. CDR3 protein: CASRYTSGGANEQFF. CDR3 DNA: TGTGCCAGCAGATATACTAGCGGGGGGGCCAATGAGCAGTTCTTC.

The chain has TRBV6-5 and TRBJ1-1; D gene unclear. The germline CDR1 and CDR2 sequences are MNHEY and SVGAGI. The CDR3 contains 13 residues. V was shortened by 0 bases and J by 6 bases, with 8 bases between the two germline ends. CDR3 protein: CASSYSGVAEAFF. The CDR3, as DNA: TGTGCCAGCAGTTACTCCGGAGTTGCTGAAGCTTTCTTT.

A few counts support this clonotype. The chain is built from TRBV27 and TRBJ2-7; D is possibly TRBD1 (5 bases). The CDR3 covers 16 residues. CDR1 and CDR2 from the germline V gene are MNHEY and SMNVEV (reference sequence). The V gene lost 5 bases and the J gene lost 2 bases, with 19 bases spanning the gap. Written as DNA, the CDR3 is TGTGCCAGCAGTCCACTCCCTCGACAGAGTACCTACGAGCAGTACTTC. Encoded protein: CASSPLPRQSTYEQYF.

The V and J genes are TRBV19 and TRBJ2-2; 8 nucleotides agree with TRBD1. The germline gives CDR1 LNHDA, CDR2 SQIVND (reference sequence). This CDR3 comprises 15 residues. Unmatched junction bases numbered 7, after V lost 5 bases and J lost 5 bases. CDR3 nucleotide sequence: TGTGCCAGTAGTCTAACAGGGGGATGGACCGGGGAGCTGTTTTTT. Amino acid sequence: CASSLTGGWTGELFF.

The chain has TRBV19 and TRBJ1-6; no definite D call. The CDR3 consists of 14 residues. V gave up 3 bases and J gave up 4 bases, with 7 bases separating them. From germline, CDR1 is LNHDA and CDR2 SQIVND (reference sequence). CDR3 sequence: CASSIQIYNSPLHF. In nucleotides, the CDR3 is TGTGCCAGTAGTATTCAGATTTATAATTCACCCCTCCACTTT.

The chain recombines TRBV20-1 with TRBJ2-3; 11 bases map to TRBD1. Germline-derived CDR1 and CDR2 are DFQATT and SNEGSKA (reference sequence). Germline trimming cut 5 bases from V and 5 bases from J; bases unmatched to any gene: 9. The CDR3 runs to 15 residues. CDR3 nucleotide sequence: TGCAGTGCTGCACCCCCGGGACAGGGGGGAGATACGCAGTATTTT. It is translated as CSAAPPGQGGDTQYF.

The genes are TRBV7-9 and TRBJ1-2; possible D gene TRBD1, 5 bases. Germline CDR1 reads SEHNR; CDR2 reads FQNEAQ (reference sequence). This CDR3 has 15 amino acids. The germline V and J ends were trimmed by 4 bases and 6 bases, with 18 bases remaining between them. DNA of the CDR3: TGTGCCAGCAGCTCTCCGGGGAGGGGAGGGGATGGCTACACCTTC. Encoded protein: CASSSPGRGGDGYTF.

The chain has TRBV7-9 and TRBJ1-1, with no clear D. From germline, CDR1 is SEHNR and CDR2 FQNEAQ (reference sequence). The CDR3 consists of 16 residues. Trimming stripped 1 base from V and 1 base from J, with 13 bases between. The chain's CDR3 is CASSLGRGHPNTEAFF. The DNA for the CDR3 is TGTGCCAGCAGCTTAGGTCGAGGGCATCCGAACACTGAAGCTTTCTTT.

The rearrangement joins TRBV9 to TRBJ2-3, with TRBD2 matching 7 bases. The V gene end was trimmed by 4 bases and the J gene end by 4 bases; junction bases not matched to a gene: 3. CDR1 and CDR2 (germline): SGDLS, YYNGEE. The CDR3 totals 13 residues. The CDR3 region is CASSPTSSDTQYF. The CDR3 DNA reads as TGTGCCAGCAGCCCGACTAGCTCAGATACGCAGTATTTT.

Only one count was recorded for this clonotype. The chain couples TRBV20-1 to TRBJ1-1; unclear D gene. In germline, CDR1 is DFQATT, CDR2 SNEGSKA (reference sequence). This CDR3 comprises 16 residues. The germline V and J ends were trimmed by 2 bases and 10 bases, with 26 bases remaining between them. In nucleotides, the CDR3 is TGCAGTGCTAGAAATCCCGAAATAAGCGGACCCCGAGGAGCTTTCTTT. Residues: CSARNPEISGPRGAFF.

This chain connects TRBV13 to TRBJ2-1; D gene unclear. The germline V gene encodes CDR1 PRHDT and CDR2 FYEKMQ (reference sequence). The length of the CDR3 is 11 residues. Trimming removed 1 base from V and 12 bases from J, with 7 bases in between. The CDR3 DNA follows: TGTGCCAGCAGCTTAGACGTGGGGCAGTTCTTC. Protein sequence: CASSLDVGQFF. The full variable domain, completed using reference TRBV13 and TRBJ2-1, is AAGVIQSPRHLIKEKRETATLKCYPIPRHDTVYWYQQGPGQDPQFLISFYEKMQSDKGSIPDRFSAQQFSDYHSELNMSSLELGDSALYFCASSLDVGQFFGPGTRLTVL.

V usage is TRBV7-8 and J usage is TRBJ2-7, with D tentatively TRBD1 or TRBD2 (5 bases each). The CDR3 loop spans 16 amino acids. Germline lookup yields CDR1 SGHVS and CDR2 FQNEAQ. V lost 4 bases and J lost 4, with 20 bases in between. CDR3 loop: CASSSEGQGKGYEQYF. CDR3 bases: TGTGCCAGCAGCTCCGAGGGTCAGGGAAAAGGATACGAGCAGTACTTC.

This clonotype has a single count. This chain uses TRBV20-1 with TRBJ2-7; 8 bases fit TRBD1. This CDR3 is 18 amino acids long. Looked up from germline, CDR1 is DFQATT and CDR2 is SNEGSKA (reference sequence). Trimming removed 3 bases from V and 1 base from J; junction bases left unmatched: 17. As DNA, the CDR3 is TGCAGTGCTAGCTGGACAGGGTCAGGGTTACCGCGATCCTACGAGCAGTACTTC. This codes for CSASWTGSGLPRSYEQYF.